Described below is a single T cell receptor beta chain sequence and its context. Its target antigen remains unknown. Base qualities are not at hand, and no much larger clone is one base apart. These data belong to a study of blood T cell repertoires in COVID-19 (dated by TCRdb to between 2020 and 2021). As for the study more broadly: Samples from collaborators originated in the United States, Italy and Spain and spanned both the acute and convalescent phases of COVID-19. The repertoires were released in a freely available public database meant as a resource for research on the immune response to SARS-CoV-2. The samples were drawn from the first 160 participants of the ongoing ImmuneRACE study and from 1,254 subjects provided by 6 global collaborators. Sample metadata almost always included a de-identified subject ID, COVID-19 status, age in years and sex. Where available, HLA class I and class II types were obtained from metadata supplied by the sample provider rather than from assay-based typing. The prospective study material was composed of cDNA or gDNA derived from T cells, B-cell-depleted T cells, or PBMCs. Subjects who had been exposed to COVID-19, were actively infected with it, or had recovered from it provided the deeply sampled blood TCRbeta repertoires that made up the dataset.

The germline V gene encodes CDR1 MDHEN and CDR2 SYDVKM. At the junction V is shortened by 1 base and J by 5 bases; bases outside the gene matches: 4. The CDR3 covers 16 residues, taking in both the cysteine and the phenylalanine. CDR3 DNA only is kept here, 48 bases in frame from base 1. Each collaborating institution followed its own protocols to collect whole blood in K2EDTA tubes. Collaborator samples were shipped for TCRbeta analysis as frozen whole blood, isolated PBMCs, or DNA extracted from either sample type. Broader findings and caveats from the paper: The amount of clinical and demographic metadata varied by source and participant and was provided uncurated.

TCRbeta CDR3 regions were amplified from genomic DNA by means of the immunoSEQ Assay, a bias-controlled multiplex PCR. The study's processing was this. Nucleated cell counts per sample were estimated from amplification of reference gene primers within the assay. To quantify the absolute abundance of each unique TCRbeta CDR3 rearrangement, sequence reads were collapsed and filtered. For each sample, productive Simpson clonality was calculated by taking the square root of Simpson's diversity index across productive rearrangements. The source is immuneACCESS, and TCRdb retained only in-frame sequences with V and J called. Part of the clones is not carried over; for the studies checked, unresolved V genes explain less than half of this, and the remainder is unexplained. That table is the source of V, J and clone size, and D and trimming were worked out from the DNA. The sample table records 150,000 to 200,000 clones; roughly 90% of these occur just once. The ten largest make up 0.62% of the sample.

The receptor chain draws on TRBV28 and TRBJ2-1, and TRBD2 aligns with 11 junction nucleotides. This clonotype originated in a man aged 45-60 years with acute or convalescent COVID-19. Material for sequencing was peripheral blood. The CDR3 sequence is CASSLLAGGLNNEQFF. The nucleotide sequence reads TGTGCCAGCAGTTTATTAGCGGGAGGGCTAAACAATGAGCAGTTCTTC.